Given below is one T cell receptor beta chain in context. Its antigen is unidentified. The data belong to a study of T cells in Graves' hyperthyroidism and ophthalmopathy. As for the study in general: Before treatment of any kind, peripheral blood was taken at initial diagnosis.

J lost 5 bases, V lost 6 bases, and 15 bases had no gene match. The germline V gene has CDR1 DFQATT and CDR2 SNEGSKA (reference sequence). The CDR3 covers 16 residues. Amplification of TCR beta CDR3 regions used RNA as the template. Researchers ran a first-round RT-PCR on the TCR CDR3 using the HTBI primer set. TCRdb called the multiplex PCR reads again in MiXCR, with one record for every CDR3 protein. Of approximately 40,000 distinct CDR3 sequences listed, under 60% are singletons. It was uncontrolled infection, other autoimmune disease, pregnancy or lactation that excluded patients. Each diagnosis was grounded in clinical symptoms, serum thyroxine and TRAb, thyroid ultrasound, and orbital computed tomography. Study findings and constraints: The blood repertoire included most of the expanded thyroid clonotypes above 0.001.

This clonotype originated in a man aged 40-50 years with Graves' ophthalmopathy. The sample taken for sequencing was blood. V and J are TRBV20-1 and TRBJ2-2; 7 bases agree with TRBD2. The chain's CDR3 is CSAQRESGVGTGELFF. The CDR3 region has the DNA TGCAGTGCCCAGAGAGAGAGCGGGGTCGGGACCGGGGAGCTGTTTTTT.